This T cell receptor beta chain was identified in a study of prognosis after radiotherapy for stage I lung cancer. Study information: Patients with non-small cell lung cancer were all judged medically inoperable. After radiotherapy, about 16 showed no significant progression while several developed distant metastases (median around seven months). Study-level findings and limits: It was reported that patients with metastases and those without them differed in TRBV and TRBJ gene usage.

This clonotype was found many times. Its antigen is still unknown. Multiplex PCR in two rounds served to amplify TCR beta CDR3 from genomic DNA. TRBV and TRBJ genes each had their own specific primers in first-round PCR. TCRdb recomputed calls from the multiplex PCR reads with MiXCR, one row per CDR3 protein. This table has fewer than 35,000 distinct CDR3 sequences, over 45% appearing once. With 6 bases removed from V and 5 bases from J, the gap between germline ends came to 11 bases. Germline V gives CDR1 KGHSH, CDR2 LQKENI. The CDR3 has 13 residues. Uniform node negativity on CT and PET/CT characterised the cohort, and no patient had undergone prior chemotherapy or radiotherapy or presented other malignancies.

The genes are TRBV18 and TRBJ2-1, with TRBD2 as a possible D gene (5 bases). The receptor was derived from a donor older than 45 with non-small cell lung cancer. The sample here was PBMCs, taken before or after stereotactic body radiation therapy (not recorded which). For the CDR3, the DNA is TGTGCCAGCTCCGGACTCTGGGACAATGAGCAGTTCTTC. It codes for CASSGLWDNEQFF.